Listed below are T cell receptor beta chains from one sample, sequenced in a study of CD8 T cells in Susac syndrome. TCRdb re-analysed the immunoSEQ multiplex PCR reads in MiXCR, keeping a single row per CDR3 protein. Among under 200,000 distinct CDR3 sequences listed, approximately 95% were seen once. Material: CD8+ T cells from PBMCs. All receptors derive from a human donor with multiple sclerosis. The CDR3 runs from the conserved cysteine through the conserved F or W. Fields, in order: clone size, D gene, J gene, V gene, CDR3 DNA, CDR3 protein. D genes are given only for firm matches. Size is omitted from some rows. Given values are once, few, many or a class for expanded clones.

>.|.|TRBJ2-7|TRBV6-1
TGTGCCAGCAGCAACAGGGTTGACTACGAGCAGTACTTC
CASSNRVDYEQYF
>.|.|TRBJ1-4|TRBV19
TGTGCCAGTAGTCCCCCCGGGACGGTGGCGGGTTCTGGTGAAAAACTGTTTTTT
CASSPPGTVAGSGEKLFF
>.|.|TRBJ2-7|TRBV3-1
TGTGCCAGCAGCCAAGAGTTCCGGTCTCCCTACGAGCAGTACTTC
CASSQEFRSPYEQYF
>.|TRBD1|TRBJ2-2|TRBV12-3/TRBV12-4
TGTGCCAGCAGTCATCAGGGGGATGGCACCGGGGAGCTGTTTTTT
CASSHQGDGTGELFF
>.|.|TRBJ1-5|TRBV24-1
TGTGCCACCCAGGACGATAGCAATCAGCCCCAGCATTTT
CATQDDSNQPQHF
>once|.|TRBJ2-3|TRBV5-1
TGCGCCAGCAGCTTCAGGGAGTGGACAGATACGCAGTATTTT
CASSFREWTDTQYF
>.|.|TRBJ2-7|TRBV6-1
TGTGCCAGCAGTGAAGCGCTTCAGGGTATCTCCTACGAGCAGTACTTC
CASSEALQGISYEQYF
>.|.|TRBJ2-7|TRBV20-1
TGCAGTGCTAGAGAGGCAGTTAATACCTACGAGCAGTACTTC
CSAREAVNTYEQYF
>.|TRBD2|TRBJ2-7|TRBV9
TGTGCCAGCAGCCCCCAAGCGGGAGGGCCCAACGAGCAGTACTTC
CASSPQAGGPNEQYF
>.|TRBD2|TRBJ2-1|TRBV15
TGTGCCACCAGCAGAGGGTTAGCGGGACTGATGGAAAATGAGCAGTTCTTC
CATSRGLAGLMENEQFF
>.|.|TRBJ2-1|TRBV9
TGTGCCAGCAGCGTAGGGACGGCAGGCTCCTACAATGAGCAGTTCTTC
CASSVGTAGSYNEQFF
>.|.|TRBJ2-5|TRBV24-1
TGTGCCACCAGTGATGGGGACCAAGAGACCCAGTACTTC
CATSDGDQETQYF
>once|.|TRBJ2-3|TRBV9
TGTGCCAGCAGCGAGGGTGTTGGGCTCACAGATACGCAGTATTTT
CASSEGVGLTDTQYF
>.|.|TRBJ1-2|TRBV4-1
TGCGCCAGCAGCCAAGAGGGACTCCTACCAGTGGGGGGCTACACCTTC
CASSQEGLLPVGGYTF
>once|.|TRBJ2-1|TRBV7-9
TGTGCCAGCAGAAGGATAATCGGTGAAAATGAGCAGTTCTTC
CASRRIIGENEQFF
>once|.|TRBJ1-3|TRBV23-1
TGCGCCAGACTTGCGCGAAGCTCTGGAAACACCATATATTTT
CARLARSSGNTIYF
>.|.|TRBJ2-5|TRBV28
TGTGCCAGCGAGCGGAGGGCCGGGTGGGAGACCCAGTACTTC
CASERRAGWETQYF
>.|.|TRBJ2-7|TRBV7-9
TGTGCCAGCAGCCGGGAAAACTACGAGCAGTACTTC
CASSRENYEQYF
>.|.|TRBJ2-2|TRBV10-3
TGTGCCAACTCAAACAGGAGTTCGAACACCGGGGAGCTGTTTTTT
CANSNRSSNTGELFF
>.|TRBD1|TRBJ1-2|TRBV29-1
TGCAGCACCGAGGGCGGGCAGGGGGCCCTCTCGGGGGGCTACACCTTC
CSTEGGQGALSGGYTF